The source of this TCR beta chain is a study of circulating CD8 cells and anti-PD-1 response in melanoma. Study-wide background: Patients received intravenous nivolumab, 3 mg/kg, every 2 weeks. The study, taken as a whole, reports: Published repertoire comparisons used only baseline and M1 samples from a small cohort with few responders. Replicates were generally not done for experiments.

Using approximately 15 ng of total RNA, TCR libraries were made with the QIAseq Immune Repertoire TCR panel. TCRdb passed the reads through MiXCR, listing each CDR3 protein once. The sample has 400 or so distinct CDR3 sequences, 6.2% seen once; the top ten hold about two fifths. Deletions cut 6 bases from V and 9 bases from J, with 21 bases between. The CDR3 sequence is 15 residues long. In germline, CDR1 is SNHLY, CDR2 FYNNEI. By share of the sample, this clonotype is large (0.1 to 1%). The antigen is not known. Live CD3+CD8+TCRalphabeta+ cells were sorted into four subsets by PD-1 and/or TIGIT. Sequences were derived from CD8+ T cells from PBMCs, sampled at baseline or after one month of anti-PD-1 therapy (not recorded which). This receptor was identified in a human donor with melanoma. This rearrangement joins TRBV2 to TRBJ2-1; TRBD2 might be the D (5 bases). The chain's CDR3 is CASSRSKGTRSEQFF. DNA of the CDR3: TGTGCCAGCAGCCGTTCCAAAGGCACTAGAAGTGAGCAGTTCTTC.